This T cell receptor (beta chain) was recorded in a study of blood T cell repertoires in COVID-19. Libraries were prepared by immunoSEQ multiplex PCR; TCRdb keeps only in-frame clonotypes and omits some of them. Here the sample spans a few hundred thousand clones, approximately 86% being singletons. The CDR3 runs 16 residues. From germline, CDR1 is LNHDA and CDR2 SQIVND (reference sequence). With 6 bases clipped from V and 1 base from J, the junction kept 8 bases outside the gene matches. The rearrangement joins TRBV19 to TRBJ2-7; 11 bases align to TRBD1. The TCR sequence derives from an elderly man with acute or convalescent COVID-19. Material: peripheral blood. The CDR3 region is CASSPDGQGASYEQYF. DNA for the CDR3: TGTGCCAGTAGCCCAGATGGACAGGGGGCGTCCTACGAGCAGTACTTC.